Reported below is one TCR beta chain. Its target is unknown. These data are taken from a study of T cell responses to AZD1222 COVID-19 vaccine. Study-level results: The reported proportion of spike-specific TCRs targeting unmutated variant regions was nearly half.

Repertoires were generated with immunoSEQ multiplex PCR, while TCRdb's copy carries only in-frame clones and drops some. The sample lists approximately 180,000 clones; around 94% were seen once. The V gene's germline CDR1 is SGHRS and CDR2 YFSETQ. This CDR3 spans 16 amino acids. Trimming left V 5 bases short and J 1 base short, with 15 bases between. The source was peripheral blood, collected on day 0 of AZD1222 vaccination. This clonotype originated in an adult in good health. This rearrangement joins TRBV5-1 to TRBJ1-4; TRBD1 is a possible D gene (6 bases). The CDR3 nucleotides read TGCGCCAGCAGGCTACAGGGAAGCGGAACTAATGAAAAACTGTTTTTT. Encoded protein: CASRLQGSGTNEKLFF.